This T cell receptor beta chain was identified in a study of T cell responses to AZD1222 COVID-19 vaccine. As for the study in general: Pooling of second doses given at about 4 or about 12 weeks was done. Study-wide findings and caveats: After two AZD1222 doses, spike-specific TCR breadth and depth rose versus day 0. Sampling that yielded the repertoires occurred only after the peak T cell response. Along spike, vaccine-associated CD4 TCRs were found throughout, with dominance at 160-218 and 743-854.

For this clone: Its antigen is not known.

Data came from immunoSEQ multiplex PCR; TCRdb stores just in-frame clones and leaves some out. The sample holds more than 75,000 clones, roughly 87% seen once. Sequenced here: peripheral blood, sampled on day 0 of AZD1222 vaccination. This clonotype was obtained from an adult in good health.

CDR3 in amino acids: CAWRHSGNTIYF. The DNA for the CDR3 is TGTGCCTGGAGACACTCTGGAAACACCATATATTTT. The V and J genes are TRBV30 and TRBJ1-3; D remains unclear. This CDR3 is 12 amino acids long. CDR1 GTSNPN and CDR2 SVGIG come from the germline V gene (reference sequence). The V and J ends lost 3 bases and 0 bases respectively, with 3 bases between them.